The rows below give T cell receptor beta chains drawn from one sample of a study of CD8+CD57+ T cells in acquired aplastic anemia. TCRdb independently ran MiXCR on the reads; one entry per CDR3 protein. The table records about 160,000 distinct CDR3 sequences, 48% of them present only once. The specimen sequenced was sorted CD4+, CD8+, or CD8+CD57+ T cells (not recorded which) from PBMCs. The origin of the receptors is a human donor with aplastic anemia. CDR3s include the opening cysteine and the closing phenylalanine or tryptophan. The D gene is left open where the match is weak. Clone size is not always given. Where it is, it says once, few, many or a class for expanded clones.

TGTGCCAGCAGCCCAACAGGGGGGACAGGGGCCAACGTCCTGACTTTC	CASSPTGGTGANVLTF	TRBV7-6	TRBJ2-6	-	TRBD1
TGTGCCACCAGTGACAACTCTGGGACCGAGGGAGAGACCCAGTACTTC	CATSDNSGTEGETQYF	TRBV24-1	TRBJ2-5	-	-
TGCAGTGCTAGAGCCGTCCAGCGGGGGACTAACACCGGGGAGCTGTTTTTT	CSARAVQRGTNTGELFF	TRBV20-1	TRBJ2-2	-	TRBD2
TGTGCCAGTAGTATGGGAGTAGCTGAAGCTTTCTTT	CASSMGVAEAFF	TRBV19	TRBJ1-1	once	-
TGCGCCAGCAGCTTGGAGGGGTATGAGAATTCACCCCTCCACTTT	CASSLEGYENSPLHF	TRBV5-1	TRBJ1-6	-	-
TGCAGTGCTAGAGCCCAGGGGACAGGAGATTCACCCCTCCACTTT	CSARAQGTGDSPLHF	TRBV20-1	TRBJ1-6	-	TRBD1
TGTGCCAGCAGTTTATCCCACCCCTACACTGAAGCTTTCTTT	CASSLSHPYTEAFF	TRBV27	TRBJ1-1	-	-
TGTGCCAGCAGCTCACAGGGGGAAGTTGGGACCCAGTACTTC	CASSSQGEVGTQYF	TRBV7-3	TRBJ2-5	-	TRBD1
TGTGCCAGCAGAAGGGACGGCTCTGGAAACACCATATATTTT	CASRRDGSGNTIYF	TRBV2	TRBJ1-3	-	-
TGTGCCAGCAGGACTAGTTGGTACAATGAGCAGTTCTTC	CASRTSWYNEQFF	TRBV2	TRBJ2-1	-	-
TGTGCCAGCAGCACAGAGAACAATGAGCAGTTCTTC	CASSTENNEQFF	TRBV7-9	TRBJ2-1	-	-
TGTGCCACCAGTGATTTGGGGGCAGGCGCCTCTCTGGAGACCCAGTACTTC	CATSDLGAGASLETQYF	TRBV24-1	TRBJ2-5	-	-
TGTGCCAGCAGCTTAGTTCGGTCAGAGACCCAGTACTTC	CASSLVRSETQYF	TRBV7-2	TRBJ2-5	-	-
TGTGCCAGCAGCCTACAGGGTAATTCACCCCTCCACTTT	CASSLQGNSPLHF	TRBV7-6	TRBJ1-6	-	-
TGTGCCAGCAGCTTAGATGGGGGGGAGTTAGGGGCAGATACGCAGTATTTT	CASSLDGGELGADTQYF	TRBV11-2	TRBJ2-3	many	TRBD2
TGTGCCAGCAGTGAAATGGACAGGGGGCGCGACTATGGCTACACCTTC	CASSEMDRGRDYGYTF	TRBV2	TRBJ1-2	many	TRBD1
TGCGCCAGCAGGGGACAGGGGACACGCGATGAGCAGTTCTTC	CASRGQGTRDEQFF	TRBV10-1	TRBJ2-1	-	TRBD1
TGTGCCAGCTCACCAGAAACGACAGTCTACGAGCAGTACTTC	CASSPETTVYEQYF	TRBV18	TRBJ2-7	few	-
TGTGCCAGCAGTCGGGGGGGCCTTGAAGCTTTCTTT	CASSRGGLEAFF	TRBV7-9	TRBJ1-1	few	-
TGTGCCAGCAGCCAATCTGGCGGTAATTCACCCCTCCACTTT	CASSQSGGNSPLHF	TRBV14	TRBJ1-6	once	-
TGCGCCAGCAGCCAGGTTCCTAGCGGGAGGGATAGCACAGATACGCAGTATTTT	CASSQVPSGRDSTDTQYF	TRBV4-1	TRBJ2-3	many	TRBD2
TGCGCCAGCAGTGAGACAGGGACCTACGAGCAGTACTTC	CASSETGTYEQYF	TRBV10-2	TRBJ2-7	-	-
TGTGCCAGTAGAGAGCTGCCGACCAACAATGAGCAGTTCTTC	CASRELPTNNEQFF	TRBV19	TRBJ2-1	-	-
TGCAGTGCTAGAGACCCGGGCGTAATCGTGGAGCTGTTTTTT	CSARDPGVIVELFF	TRBV20-1	TRBJ2-2	-	-
TGTGCCAGCAGCCCCCGGGACTTCTCCACAGATACGCAGTATTTT	CASSPRDFSTDTQYF	TRBV9	TRBJ2-3	many	-
TGTGCCAGCACTTCACAAGGGGGGGACTATGGCTACACCTTC	CASTSQGGDYGYTF	TRBV2	TRBJ1-2	-	-